Given below is one TCR beta chain in context. Profiled with immunoSEQ multiplex PCR; TCRdb holds only in-frame clones, not every one. The sample holds 70,000 to 90,000 clones; approximately 85% are singletons and the top ten take 8.5% to 10%. The data were taken from a study of blood T cell repertoires in COVID-19. This CDR3 contains 17 residues. From germline, CDR1 is SEHNR and CDR2 FQNEAQ (reference sequence). The ends were cut back, 3 bases at V and 5 bases at J, with 22 bases in the middle. One Seattle source followed patients from active infection through their disease course. The rearrangement links TRBV7-9 to TRBJ2-5; tentative D call: TRBD2 (6 bases). This receptor was identified in a man between 50 and 59 years old with COVID-19, enrolled during active disease. What was sequenced was peripheral blood. The chain's CDR3 is CASSFFPTSRLEETQYF. The CDR3 DNA reads as TGTGCCAGCAGCTTCTTCCCGACTAGTAGGCTTGAGGAGACCCAGTACTTC. Full variable domain (rest looked up from reference TRBV7-9 and TRBJ2-5): DTGVSQNPRHKITKRGQNVTFRCDPISEHNRLYWYRQTLGQGPEFLTYFQNEAQLEKSRLLSDRFSAERPKGSFSTLEIQRTEQGDSAMYLCASSFFPTSRLEETQYFGPGTRLLVL.